The 31 T cell receptor beta chains below all came from one sample that was sequenced in a study of blood T cell repertoires in COVID-19. This table comes from immunoSEQ multiplex PCR, and its TCRdb copy is limited to in-frame clones, with some not included. The sample contains about 260,000 clones, around 92% of which appear only once. The sequenced sample consisted of peripheral blood. Source of these receptors: a person aged 18-30 years with COVID-19, enrolled during active disease.

This rearrangement joins TRBV5-1 to TRBJ1-2; TRBD1 agrees at 9 bases. Germline V gives CDR1 SGHRS, CDR2 YFSETQ. V lost 4 bases, J lost 3 bases, and 10 bases stayed unmatched. CDR3 length: 16 residues. The DNA for the CDR3 is TGCGCCAGCAGCGCACTACCGGGACAGGGACACTATGGCTACACCTTC. It is translated as CASSALPGQGHYGYTF.

The rearrangement uses TRBV2 and TRBJ2-2; 8 bases agree with TRBD2. The CDR3 is 15 residues long. Trimming cost V 7 bases and J 8 bases; bases outside gene matches: 12. Germline values: CDR1 SNHLY, CDR2 FYNNEI. CDR3 DNA: TGTGCCAGCACCCTGGGACTAGGGCTCTCTGGGGAGCTGTTTTTT. Amino acid sequence: CASTLGLGLSGELFF.

V usage is TRBV10-3 and J usage is TRBJ2-7, with 8 bases lining up with TRBD2. CDR1 and CDR2 (germline): ENHRY, SYGVKD. This CDR3 spans 14 amino acids. The J segment lost 3 bases and the V segment lost 3 bases, leaving 4 bases of the junction unmatched. The CDR3 DNA is TGTGCCATCAGTGAAGGCGGGAGGCGCTACGAGCAGTACTTC. Amino acid sequence: CAISEGGRRYEQYF.

V and J are TRBV6-1 and TRBJ2-7; maybe TRBD2 (5 bases). This CDR3 is built from 13 residues. Germline V lookup: CDR1 MNHNS, CDR2 SASEGT. The germline V and J ends were trimmed by 2 bases and 4 bases, with 9 bases remaining between them. The CDR3: CASSEYSGYEQYF. As DNA, the CDR3 is TGTGCCAGCAGTGAATACTCGGGGTACGAGCAGTACTTC.

This rearrangement joins TRBV9 to TRBJ2-7; 7 bases line up with TRBD1. Germline trimming cut 3 bases from V and 6 bases from J; bases unmatched to any gene: 15. CDR1 and CDR2 (germline): SGDLS, YYNGEE. This CDR3 comprises 16 residues. CDR3 bases: TGTGCCAGCAGCGCCTCGACCGGGACAGCCCTTGTCGAGCAGTACTTC. This encodes CASSASTGTALVEQYF.

The chain uses TRBV2 and TRBJ2-1; 14 bases fit TRBD2. From germline, CDR1 is SNHLY and CDR2 FYNNEI. The V gene end was trimmed by 4 bases and the J gene end by 8 bases; junction bases not matched to a gene: 4. The CDR3 covers 15 residues. CDR3 DNA: TGTGCCAGCAGTGGGACTAGCGGGAGGTTGGATGAGCAGTTCTTC. Protein: CASSGTSGRLDEQFF.

This sequence joins TRBV6-4 and TRBJ2-3, with a possible D match to TRBD2 (6 bases). Germline CDR1 MRHNA, CDR2 SNTAGT. The ends were cut back, 2 bases at V and 0 bases at J, with 9 bases in the middle. The CDR3 sequence is 15 residues long. CDR3: CASSDGGTSTDTQYF. CDR3 bases: TGTGCCAGCAGTGACGGGGGGACTAGCACAGATACGCAGTATTTT.

V usage is TRBV3-1 (or the pseudogene TRBV3-2) and J usage is TRBJ2-7; 11 bases line up with TRBD1. Germline loops: CDR1 LGHDT, CDR2 YNNKEL (reference sequence). Trimming removed 4 bases from V and 1 base from J; junction bases left unmatched: 3. The CDR3 has 15 residues. The CDR3 region has the DNA TGTGCCAGCAGCCTTGGGACAGGGGGTTCCTACGAGCAGTACTTC. Encoded protein: CASSLGTGGSYEQYF.

V is TRBV3-1 (or the pseudogene TRBV3-2) and J is TRBJ1-1, with 8 bases matching TRBD1. Germline V lookup: CDR1 LGHDT, CDR2 YNNKEL (reference sequence). Trimming took 4 bases from V and 5 from J; bases not matched to a gene: 6. The CDR3 has 14 amino acids. The CDR3 sequence: CASSLGQGWTEAFF. The CDR3 nucleotides read TGTGCCAGCAGCCTAGGACAGGGTTGGACTGAAGCTTTCTTT.

The chain combines TRBV2 with TRBJ1-5; D gene uncertain. In germline, CDR1 is SNHLY, CDR2 FYNNEI. V was shortened by 6 bases and J by 6 bases, with 15 bases between the two germline ends. The CDR3 is made up of 14 amino acids. The CDR3 DNA sequence: TGTGCCAGCAGCGAGACGTCGGGTGGTCAGCCCCAGCATTTT. It encodes CASSETSGGQPQHF.

The rearrangement uses TRBV3-1 (or the pseudogene TRBV3-2) and TRBJ2-3; D ambiguous. Per the germline V gene, CDR1 is LGHDT and CDR2 is YNNKEL (reference sequence). This CDR3 is 14 amino acids long. V was pared by 2 bases and J by 2 bases, with 8 bases between. The CDR3 DNA follows: TGTGCCAGCAGCCAACTACCCTCCACAGATACGCAGTATTTT. It codes for CASSQLPSTDTQYF.

The gene calls are TRBV10-3 and TRBJ2-3; TRBD2 aligns across 13 bases. In germline, CDR1 is ENHRY, CDR2 SYGVKD. The junction had 7 bases not matched to a gene; V was cut back by 1 base and J by 6 bases. The CDR3 length is 17 residues. The CDR3: CAISEYGTSGIEDTQYF. CDR3 DNA: TGTGCCATCAGTGAGTACGGGACTAGCGGGATAGAGGATACGCAGTATTTT.

DNA of the CDR3: TGTGCCAGCAGCCCCTGGACAGGCGATAGCAATCAGCCCCAGCATTTT. Translating it yields CASSPWTGDSNQPQHF. The V and J genes are TRBV5-8 and TRBJ1-5; 7 bases match TRBD1. V shed 4 bases and J 0 bases; nucleotides not matched to a gene: 7. The length of the CDR3 is 16 residues. Germline values: CDR1 SGHTS, CDR2 YDEGEE.

This chain uses TRBV5-1 with TRBJ2-7; possible D gene TRBD1, 6 bases. Germline CDR1 reads SGHRS; CDR2 reads YFSETQ. The CDR3 is made up of 15 amino acids. V dropped 4 bases and J dropped 0 bases, with 14 bases sitting between them. CDR3 DNA: TGCGCCAGCAGCGTTTCAACAGGGAGCTCCTACGAGCAGTACTTC. Its translation is CASSVSTGSSYEQYF.

The J gene is TRBJ2-5, the V gene TRBV29-1, with 9 bases lining up with TRBD2. The CDR3 length is 16 residues. Germline trimming cut 6 bases from V and 6 bases from J; bases unmatched to any gene: 17. Germline-derived CDR1 and CDR2 are SQVTM and ANQGSEA. CDR3 bases: TGCAGCGTCAAAGCTTGGGTAGCGGGAGTCGGAAAGACCCAGTACTTC. Protein sequence: CSVKAWVAGVGKTQYF.

The genes are TRBV5-4 and TRBJ2-1; 7 bases map to TRBD2. Germline loops: CDR1 SGHNT, CDR2 YYREEE (reference sequence). Losses at the gene ends were 4 bases for V and 6 bases for J; bases not matched to a gene: 10. CDR3 size: 15 residues. The CDR3 DNA is TGTGCCAGCAGCCACCTAGCGGAGAGGGGCAATGAGCAGTTCTTC. Protein sequence: CASSHLAERGNEQFF.

V and J are TRBV11-2 and TRBJ2-7, with D unclear. The CDR3 runs to 14 residues. CDR1 is SGHAT, CDR2 FQNNGV, per germline. With 6 bases removed from V and 2 bases from J, the gap between germline ends came to 14 bases. The CDR3 DNA is TGTGCCAGCAGACCTGATACAGCTCCCTACGAGCAGTACTTC. Protein product: CASRPDTAPYEQYF.

The J gene is TRBJ1-3, the V gene TRBV5-6; 7 bases are shared with TRBD1. V dropped 2 bases and J dropped 2; count of bases not matched to a gene: 4. Looked up from germline, CDR1 is SGHDT and CDR2 is YYEEEE. The CDR3 consists of 15 residues. The CDR3 is CASSFYRGAGNTIYF. For the CDR3, the DNA is TGTGCCAGCAGCTTCTACAGGGGAGCTGGAAACACCATATATTTT.

This clone was observed a few times. The V gene is TRBV18, the J gene TRBJ2-3; the match to TRBD1 covers 8 bases. This CDR3 contains 15 residues. From germline, CDR1 is KGHSH and CDR2 LQKENI. J lost 7 bases, V lost 6 bases, and 12 bases had no gene match. DNA for the CDR3: TGTGCCAGCTCCCTGGGACAGGCCGGCGTGAATACGCAGTATTTT. It specifies CASSLGQAGVNTQYF.

The chain carries TRBV5-1 and TRBJ2-2; weak D call: TRBD2 (5 bases). V gave up 0 bases and J gave up 6 bases, with 9 bases separating them. The CDR3 totals 14 residues. Germline CDR1 reads SGHRS; CDR2 reads YFSETQ. Here the CDR3 reads CASSLDLASGELFF. In DNA, the CDR3 is TGCGCCAGCAGCTTGGACCTAGCCTCCGGGGAGCTGTTTTTT. The variable domain in full, with the rest retrieved from reference TRBV5-1 and TRBJ2-2, is KAGVTQTPRYLIKTRGQQVTLSCSPISGHRSVSWYQQTPGQGLQFLFEYFSETQRNKGNFPGRFSGRQFSNSRSEMNVSTLELGDSALYLCASSLDLASGELFFGEGSRLTVL.

V and J are TRBV5-1 and TRBJ2-7; D perhaps matches TRBD2 (6 bases). Per germline, CDR1 SGHRS and CDR2 YFSETQ. The CDR3 is 13 amino acids. The V and J ends lost 7 bases and 6 bases respectively, with 17 bases between them. DNA for the CDR3: TGCGCCAGCTCCCGTGGGGGGTTCGGCGAGCAGTACTTC. Protein product: CASSRGGFGEQYF.

The J gene is TRBJ2-1, the V gene TRBV27; TRBD2 matches at 9 bases. This CDR3 region has 14 residues. Trimming took 8 bases from V and 10 from J; bases not matched to a gene: 12. CDR1 is MNHEY, CDR2 SMNVEV, per germline (reference sequence). The CDR3 loop is CASEARLAGTEQFF. CDR3 sequence (DNA): TGTGCCAGCGAAGCGCGGCTAGCGGGAACCGAGCAGTTCTTC.

In DNA, the CDR3 is TGCAGTGCTAGAGTAACGGGTGGCTACACCTTC. This sequence encodes CSARVTGGYTF. This chain links TRBV20-1 with TRBJ1-2; no clear D. CDR1 is DFQATT and CDR2 is SNEGSKA in the germline V gene (reference sequence). Trimming stripped 1 base from V and 7 bases from J, with 7 bases between. The CDR3 totals 11 residues.

The V call is TRBV18, the J call TRBJ2-7, with D tentatively TRBD1 (5 bases). This CDR3 is 16 amino acids long. V lost 0 bases to trimming and J lost 4 bases, with 16 bases between them. From germline, CDR1 is KGHSH and CDR2 LQKENI. CDR3 sequence: CASSPPSAGKSYEQYF. The CDR3 DNA sequence: TGTGCCAGCTCACCACCGTCGGCAGGGAAGTCTTACGAGCAGTACTTC.

This clone has only a few counts. The chain recombines TRBV6-5 with TRBJ2-1, with 9 bases fitting TRBD2. This CDR3 spans 16 amino acids. Germline V gene data show CDR1 as MNHEY and CDR2 as SVGAGI. J gave up 3 bases and V 3 bases, and 6 bases lay outside the gene matches. CDR3 nucleotides: TGTGCCAGCAGTTATGGGGGAGCGGGAGGCTACAATGAGCAGTTCTTC. Encoded protein: CASSYGGAGGYNEQFF.

This rearrangement joins TRBV29-1 to TRBJ2-7; D is perhaps TRBD2 (6 bases). V was shortened by 6 bases and J by 5 bases, with 14 bases between the two germline ends. The CDR3 spans 12 residues. Germline assignment: CDR1 SQVTM and CDR2 ANQGSEA. The DNA of the CDR3 is TGCAGCGTCCAAAGCTGGGGGGACGAGCAGTACTTC. It encodes CSVQSWGDEQYF.

V usage is TRBV7-9 and J usage is TRBJ2-5; TRBD2 matches 8 bases. Germline V gene sequence: CDR1 SEHNR, CDR2 FQNEAQ (reference sequence). The length of the CDR3 is 14 residues. Trimming cost V 3 bases and J 4 bases; bases outside gene matches: 4. The CDR3 DNA reads as TGTGCCAGCAGCTTTGCGGGGGGCCCAGAGACCCAGTACTTC. Translated: CASSFAGGPETQYF.

The chain joins TRBV28 to TRBJ1-5; tentative D call: TRBD1 (5 bases). Trimming pared 8 bases from V and 0 bases from J, leaving 14 bases between. Looked up from germline, CDR1 is MDHEN and CDR2 is SYDVKM. This CDR3 has 15 residues. This CDR3 is CASRDSSFSNQPQHF. The CDR3, as DNA: TGTGCCAGCCGGGACTCTTCATTTAGCAATCAGCCCCAGCATTTT.

The chain uses TRBV24-1 and TRBJ2-1; 9 nucleotides match TRBD2. After removal of 7 bases from V and 8 bases from J, the junction contained 8 bases not matched to a gene. Per the germline V gene, CDR1 is KGHDR and CDR2 is SFDVKD. The CDR3 extends over 14 amino acids. CDR3 residues: CATSGAGGGYEQFF. CDR3 nucleotides: TGTGCCACCAGCGGAGCGGGAGGTGGCTATGAGCAGTTCTTC.

The chain recombines TRBV5-1 with TRBJ1-3; a weak D match, TRBD1 (6 bases). Germline V gene lookup returns CDR1 SGHRS and CDR2 YFSETQ. Trimming stripped 0 bases from V and 7 bases from J, with 14 bases between. CDR3 length: 15 residues. Written as DNA, the CDR3 is TGCGCCAGCAGCTTGGCCGGGACACAGGGCAACACCATATATTTT. It codes for CASSLAGTQGNTIYF.

The chain carries TRBV13 and TRBJ1-2; 8 bases map to TRBD1. Germline CDR1 and CDR2: PRHDT and FYEKMQ (reference sequence). The junction had 3 bases not matched to a gene; V was cut back by 2 bases and J by 4 bases. CDR3 length equals 14 residues. CDR3 nucleotides: TGTGCCAGCAGCTTAAGGACAGGGCTCTATGGCTACACCTTC. Protein product: CASSLRTGLYGYTF.